This TCR beta chain was captured by sequencing in a study of T cell clusters in autoimmune cytopenias (dated by TCRdb to about 2019). Background on the whole study: TRB sequencing reached a median depth of 51,575 reads per sample and yielded a median of around 2,400 distinct TRB clonotypes per sample. The study aimed to test whether autoimmune cytopenia patients carry a disease-specific immune repertoire signature usable as a blood-based biomarker. TRB and IGH repertoires from peripheral blood were sequenced in autoimmune cytopenia patients at active disease and during treatment follow-up, with healthy, CLL and autoimmune hepatitis controls included alongside.

About this clonotype: Its specific antigen is unknown.

TRB amplification used roughly 270 ng of peripheral blood genomic DNA, 30,000 to 40,000 genome equivalents, per sample. Measured from the cysteine to the phenylalanine, the CDR3 is 14 residues long. The protein alone is recorded here. The germline V gene (reference sequence) yields SGHAT for CDR1 and FQDESV for CDR2. TRB rearrangements were amplified by multiplex PCR following a touch-down protocol, with the TRB-A and TRB-B primer pools mixed in one tube. Illumina adapters and sample indices were added to the amplicons through two consecutive PCR reactions performed with Phusion HS II polymerase. The amplicons were gel-purified using the NucleoSpin Gel and PCR Clean-up kit, after which quantification was performed by Qubit and quality was checked on an Agilent 2100 Bioanalyzer. Sequencing of the libraries was performed on an Illumina MiSeq with 600-cycle, single-indexed, paired-end runs. The paper's data handling went like this. MiXCR version 2.1.12 with the default MiXCR reference library was used to align and assemble TRB reads. Each unique CDR3 nucleotide sequence defined a clone, and only productive sequences with at least two reads were analysed. To assess repertoire diversity, an R script computed alpha-parameterized diversity profiles (alpha 0 to 5), which included the Shannon (alpha 1) and Simpson (alpha 2) indices. The tcR package was used to compute combinatorial TRB VJ usage, which was then compared between cohorts by principal component analysis with ade4. Using GLIPH, TCRbeta CDR3s were clustered on pairs of cohorts matched for age and read depth, and a Wilcoxon test was used to compare cluster frequencies. TCRdb reprocessed the sequencing reads and holds a single record per CDR3 protein sequence, with no DNA. The V and J calls here are based on TCRdb, not the publication. The sample has 2,000 to 3,000 distinct CDR3 sequences on record. The ten largest account for 25% to 35% of the sample.

Overall results and qualifications from the work: TRB repertoire shifts, with less even repertoires observed in secondary cytopenia and CLL, were mostly attributed to lymphoma bias rather than autoimmunity. Compared with active autoimmune hepatitis patients, healthy donors had almost three times as many exclusive TRB clusters, a finding consistent with an autoimmunity-wide signature. GLIPH suggested that primary autoimmune cytopenia patients lacked physiological T cell clusters: 50 to 55 clusters were exclusive to healthy donors versus fewer than 20 exclusive to patients. The T cell clusters were only ever defined in silico, so experimental validation of their functional role was still needed. In the comparison of secondary cytopenia with CLL, no cluster-lack signature showed up, apparently because the dominant lymphoma-associated repertoire masked the signature.

The source of this sequence is a human donor with an autoimmune cytopenia or autoimmune hepatitis (not recorded which). This receptor chain uses TRBV11-1 and TRBJ1-1; the TCRdb call, TRBD1, lacks DNA for checking. The sequenced sample consisted of peripheral blood. The CDR3 region: CASNYRGRGSEAFF.